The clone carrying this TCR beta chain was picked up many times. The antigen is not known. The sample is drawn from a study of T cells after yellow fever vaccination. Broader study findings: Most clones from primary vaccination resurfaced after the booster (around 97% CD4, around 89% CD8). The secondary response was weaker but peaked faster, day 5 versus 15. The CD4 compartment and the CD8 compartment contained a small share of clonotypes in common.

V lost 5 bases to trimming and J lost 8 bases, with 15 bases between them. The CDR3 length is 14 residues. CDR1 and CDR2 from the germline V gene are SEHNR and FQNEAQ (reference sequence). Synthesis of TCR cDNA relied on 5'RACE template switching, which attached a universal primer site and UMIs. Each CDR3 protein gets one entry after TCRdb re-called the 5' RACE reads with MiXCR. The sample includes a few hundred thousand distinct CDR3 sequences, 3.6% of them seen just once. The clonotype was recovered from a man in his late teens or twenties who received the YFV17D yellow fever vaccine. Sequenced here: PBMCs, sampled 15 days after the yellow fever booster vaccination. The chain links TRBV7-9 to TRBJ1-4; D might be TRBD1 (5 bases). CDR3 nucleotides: TGTGCCAGCAGCCGCCTAGGGGTTGGGGAAAAACTGTTTTTT. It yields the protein CASSRLGVGEKLFF.